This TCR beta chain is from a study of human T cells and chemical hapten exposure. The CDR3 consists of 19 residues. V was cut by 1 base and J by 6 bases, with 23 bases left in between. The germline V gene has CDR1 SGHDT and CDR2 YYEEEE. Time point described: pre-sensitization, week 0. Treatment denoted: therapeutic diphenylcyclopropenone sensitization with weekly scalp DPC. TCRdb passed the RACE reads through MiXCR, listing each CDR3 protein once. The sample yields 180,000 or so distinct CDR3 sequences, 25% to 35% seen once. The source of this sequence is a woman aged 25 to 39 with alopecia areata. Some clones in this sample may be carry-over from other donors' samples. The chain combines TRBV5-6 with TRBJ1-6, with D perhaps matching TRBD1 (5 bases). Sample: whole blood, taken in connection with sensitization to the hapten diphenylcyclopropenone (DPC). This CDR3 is CASSLRPGIWDGRNSPLHF. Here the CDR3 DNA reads TGTGCCAGCAGCTTGAGACCCGGAATTTGGGACGGACGTAATTCACCCCTCCACTTT. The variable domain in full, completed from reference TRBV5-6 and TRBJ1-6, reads DAGVTQSPTHLIKTRGQQVTLRCSPKSGHDTVSWYQQALGQGPQFIFQYYEEEERQRGNFPDRFSGHQFPNYSSELNVNALLLGDSALYLCASSLRPGIWDGRNSPLHFGNGTRLTVT.